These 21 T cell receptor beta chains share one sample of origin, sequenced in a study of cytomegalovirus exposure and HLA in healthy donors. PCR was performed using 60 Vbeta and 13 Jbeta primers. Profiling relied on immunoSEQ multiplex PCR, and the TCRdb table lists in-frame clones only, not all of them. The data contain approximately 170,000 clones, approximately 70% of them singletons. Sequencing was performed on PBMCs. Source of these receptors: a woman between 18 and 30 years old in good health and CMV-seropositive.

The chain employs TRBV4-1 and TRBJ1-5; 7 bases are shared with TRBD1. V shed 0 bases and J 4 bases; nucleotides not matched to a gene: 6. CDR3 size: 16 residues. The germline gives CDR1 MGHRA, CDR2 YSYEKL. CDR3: CASSQDRQGPNQPQHF. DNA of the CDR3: TGCGCCAGCAGCCAAGACAGACAGGGACCGAATCAGCCCCAGCATTTT.

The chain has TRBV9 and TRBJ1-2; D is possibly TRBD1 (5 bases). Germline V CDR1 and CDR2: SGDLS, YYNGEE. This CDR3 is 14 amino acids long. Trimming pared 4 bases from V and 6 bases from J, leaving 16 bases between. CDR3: CASSTQGGGNGYTF. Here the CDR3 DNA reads TGTGCCAGCAGCACCCAGGGCGGGGGTAATGGCTACACCTTC.

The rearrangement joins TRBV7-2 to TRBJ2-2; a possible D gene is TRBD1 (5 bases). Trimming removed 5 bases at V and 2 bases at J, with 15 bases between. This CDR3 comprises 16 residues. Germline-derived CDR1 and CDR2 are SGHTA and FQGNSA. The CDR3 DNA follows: TGTGCCAGCAGCCAAAGGCCAGGGCTCAACACCGGGGAGCTGTTTTTT. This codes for CASSQRPGLNTGELFF.

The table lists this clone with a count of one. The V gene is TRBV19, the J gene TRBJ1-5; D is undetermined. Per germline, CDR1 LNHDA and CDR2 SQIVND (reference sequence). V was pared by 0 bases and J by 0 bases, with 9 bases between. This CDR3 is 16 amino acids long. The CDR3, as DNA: TGTGCCAGTAGTATAGATCCGGTCGGTAGCAATCAGCCCCAGCATTTT. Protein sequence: CASSIDPVGSNQPQHF.

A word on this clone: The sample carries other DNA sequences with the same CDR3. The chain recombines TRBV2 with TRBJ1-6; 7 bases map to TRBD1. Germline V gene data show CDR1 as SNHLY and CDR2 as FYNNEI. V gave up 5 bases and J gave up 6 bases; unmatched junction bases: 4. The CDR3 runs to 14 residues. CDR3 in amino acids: CASSPGTANSPLHF. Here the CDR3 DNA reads TGTGCCAGCAGTCCCGGGACAGCTAATTCACCCCTCCACTTT.

DNA of the CDR3: TGTGCCAGCAGCTTGGGGGGGACAGGGAACACCGGGGAGCTGTTTTTT. The encoded protein is CASSLGGTGNTGELFF. This chain joins TRBV5-4 and TRBJ2-2; 8 nucleotides match TRBD1. Germline CDR1 SGHNT, CDR2 YYREEE (reference sequence). The ends lost 0 bases at V and 1 base at J; junction bases unmatched: 2. This CDR3 is 16 amino acids long.

In nucleotides, the CDR3 is TGTGCCAGCGCCCTGGCAGGGGCGGCCAATCAGCCCCAGCATTTT. This sequence encodes CASALAGAANQPQHF. The rearrangement joins TRBV7-2 to TRBJ1-5; TRBD1 might be the D (6 bases). CDR3 size: 15 residues. From germline, CDR1 is SGHTA and CDR2 FQGNSA. V lost 8 bases, J lost 3 bases, and 17 bases lay in between.

The CDR3 is CASSRRTSGGLGETQYF. The CDR3 DNA is TGTGCCAGCAGCAGGCGGACTAGCGGGGGGTTAGGAGAGACCCAGTACTTC. The V and J genes are TRBV5-8 and TRBJ2-5; 14 bases fit TRBD2. The CDR3 contains 17 residues. Germline loops: CDR1 SGHTS, CDR2 YDEGEE. J gave up 4 bases and V 4 bases, and 9 bases lay outside the gene matches.

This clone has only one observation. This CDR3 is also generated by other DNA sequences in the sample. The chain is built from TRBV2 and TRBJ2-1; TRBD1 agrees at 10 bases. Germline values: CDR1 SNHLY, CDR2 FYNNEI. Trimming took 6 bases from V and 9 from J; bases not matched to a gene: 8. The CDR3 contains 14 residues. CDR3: CASRAGTGVGEQFF. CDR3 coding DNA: TGTGCCAGCAGAGCCGGGACAGGGGTGGGTGAGCAGTTCTTC. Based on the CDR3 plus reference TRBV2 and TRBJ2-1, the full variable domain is EPEVTQTPSHQVTQMGQEVILRCVPISNHLYFYWYRQILGQKVEFLVSFYNNEISEKSEIFDDQFSVERPDGSNFTLKIRSTKLEDSAMYFCASRAGTGVGEQFFGPGTRLTVL.

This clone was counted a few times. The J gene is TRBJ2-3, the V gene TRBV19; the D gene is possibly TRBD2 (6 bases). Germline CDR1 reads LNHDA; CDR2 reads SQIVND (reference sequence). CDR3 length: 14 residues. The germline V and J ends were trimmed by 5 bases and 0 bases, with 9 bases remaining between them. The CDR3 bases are TGTGCCAGTAGTTTGGCGGGAAGCACAGATACGCAGTATTTT. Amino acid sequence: CASSLAGSTDTQYF.

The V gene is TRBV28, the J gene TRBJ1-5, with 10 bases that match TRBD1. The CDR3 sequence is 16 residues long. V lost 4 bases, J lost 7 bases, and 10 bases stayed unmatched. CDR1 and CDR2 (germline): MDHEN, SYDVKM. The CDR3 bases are TGTGCCAGCAGTTCGTTGACAGGGGGCGATTTGCAGCCCCAGCATTTT. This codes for CASSSLTGGDLQPQHF. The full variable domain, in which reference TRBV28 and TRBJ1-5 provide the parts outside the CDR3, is DVKVTQSSRYLVKRTGEKVFLECVQDMDHENMFWYRQDPGLGLRLIYFSYDVKMKEKGDIPEGYSVSREKKERFSLILESASTNQTSMYLCASSSLTGGDLQPQHFGDGTRLSIL.

The CDR3 sequence: CASSLFPGQGAGYGYTF. DNA of the CDR3: TGTGCCAGCAGTTTATTCCCGGGACAGGGGGCAGGCTATGGCTACACCTTC. The chain combines TRBV28 with TRBJ1-2, with TRBD1 identical over 12 bases. The V gene end was trimmed by 1 base and the J gene end by 4 bases; junction bases not matched to a gene: 7. Germline CDR1 and CDR2: MDHEN and SYDVKM. The CDR3 extends over 17 amino acids.

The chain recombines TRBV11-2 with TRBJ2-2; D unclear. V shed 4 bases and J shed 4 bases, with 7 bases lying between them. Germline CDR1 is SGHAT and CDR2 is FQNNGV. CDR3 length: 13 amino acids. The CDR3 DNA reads TGTGCCAGCAGCTCTGACACCACCGGGGAGCTGTTTTTT. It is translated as CASSSDTTGELFF.

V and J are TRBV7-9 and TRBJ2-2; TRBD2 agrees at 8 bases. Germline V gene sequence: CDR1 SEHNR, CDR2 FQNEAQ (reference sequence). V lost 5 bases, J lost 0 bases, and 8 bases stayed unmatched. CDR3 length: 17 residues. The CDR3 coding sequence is TGTGCCAGCAGCCGGCGGGGCGGGGGGTCGAACACCGGGGAGCTGTTTTTT. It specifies CASSRRGGGSNTGELFF. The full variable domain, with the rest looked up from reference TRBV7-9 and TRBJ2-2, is DTGVSQNPRHKITKRGQNVTFRCDPISEHNRLYWYRQTLGQGPEFLTYFQNEAQLEKSRLLSDRFSAERPKGSFSTLEIQRTEQGDSAMYLCASSRRGGGSNTGELFFGEGSRLTVL.

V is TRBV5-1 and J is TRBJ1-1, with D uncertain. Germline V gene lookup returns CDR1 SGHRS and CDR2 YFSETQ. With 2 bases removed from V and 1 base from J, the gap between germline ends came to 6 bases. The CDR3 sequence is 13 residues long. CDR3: CASSLTSNTEAFF. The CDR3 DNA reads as TGCGCCAGCAGCTTAACATCGAACACTGAAGCTTTCTTT. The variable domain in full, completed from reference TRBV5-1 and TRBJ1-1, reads KAGVTQTPRYLIKTRGQQVTLSCSPISGHRSVSWYQQTPGQGLQFLFEYFSETQRNKGNFPGRFSGRQFSNSRSEMNVSTLELGDSALYLCASSLTSNTEAFFGQGTRLTVV.

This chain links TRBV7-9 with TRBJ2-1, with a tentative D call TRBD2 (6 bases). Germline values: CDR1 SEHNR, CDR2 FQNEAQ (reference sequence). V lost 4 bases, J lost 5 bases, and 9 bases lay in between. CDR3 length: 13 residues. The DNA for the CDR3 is TGTGCCAGCAGCTCGGGACTGAACAATGAGCAGTTCTTC. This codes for CASSSGLNNEQFF.

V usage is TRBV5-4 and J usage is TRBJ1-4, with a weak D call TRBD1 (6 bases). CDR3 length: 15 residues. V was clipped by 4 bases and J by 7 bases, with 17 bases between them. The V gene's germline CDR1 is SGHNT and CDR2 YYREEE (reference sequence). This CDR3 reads CASSIRQALGEKLFF. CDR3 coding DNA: TGTGCCAGCAGCATCAGACAGGCCTTAGGTGAAAAACTGTTTTTT.

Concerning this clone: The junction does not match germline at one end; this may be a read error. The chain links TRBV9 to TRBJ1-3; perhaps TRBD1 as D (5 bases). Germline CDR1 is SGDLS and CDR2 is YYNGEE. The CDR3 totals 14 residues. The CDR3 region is CASSPPSGGTTIYF. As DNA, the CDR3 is TGTGCCAGCAGCCCACCATCGGGGGGAACCACCATATATTTT.

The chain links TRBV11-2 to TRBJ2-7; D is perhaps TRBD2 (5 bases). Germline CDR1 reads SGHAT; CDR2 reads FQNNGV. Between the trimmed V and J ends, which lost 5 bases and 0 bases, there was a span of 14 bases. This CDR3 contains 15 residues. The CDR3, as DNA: TGTGCCAGCAGCCTCGTCCGGAGGATCTCCTACGAGCAGTACTTC. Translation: CASSLVRRISYEQYF.

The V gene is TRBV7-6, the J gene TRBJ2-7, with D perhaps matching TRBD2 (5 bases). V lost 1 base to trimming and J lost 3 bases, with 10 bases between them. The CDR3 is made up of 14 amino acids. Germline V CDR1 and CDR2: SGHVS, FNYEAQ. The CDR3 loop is CASSLDEGHYEQYF. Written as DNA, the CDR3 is TGTGCCAGCAGCTTAGATGAGGGCCACTACGAGCAGTACTTC.

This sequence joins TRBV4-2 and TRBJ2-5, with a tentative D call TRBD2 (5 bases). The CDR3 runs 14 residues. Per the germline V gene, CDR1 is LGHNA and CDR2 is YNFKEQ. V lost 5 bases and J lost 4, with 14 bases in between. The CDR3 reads CASSGGKEGETQYF. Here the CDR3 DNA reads TGTGCCAGCAGCGGAGGCAAGGAAGGAGAGACCCAGTACTTC.